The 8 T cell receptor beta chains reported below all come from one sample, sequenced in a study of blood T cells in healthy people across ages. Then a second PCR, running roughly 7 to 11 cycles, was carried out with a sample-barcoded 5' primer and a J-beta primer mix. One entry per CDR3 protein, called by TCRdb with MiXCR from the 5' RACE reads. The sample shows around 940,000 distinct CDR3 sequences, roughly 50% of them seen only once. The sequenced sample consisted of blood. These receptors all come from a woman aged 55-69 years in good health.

In nucleotides, the CDR3 is TGTGCCAGCAGCCCCCGCGGGACAGAAGTGAACGATGAGCAGTTCTTC. It encodes CASSPRGTEVNDEQFF. This chain connects TRBV7-6 to TRBJ2-1; D is perhaps TRBD1 (7 bases). The CDR3 loop spans 16 amino acids. The V gene lost 5 bases and the J gene lost 8 bases, with 22 bases spanning the gap. Germline-derived CDR1 and CDR2 are SGHVS and FNYEAQ.

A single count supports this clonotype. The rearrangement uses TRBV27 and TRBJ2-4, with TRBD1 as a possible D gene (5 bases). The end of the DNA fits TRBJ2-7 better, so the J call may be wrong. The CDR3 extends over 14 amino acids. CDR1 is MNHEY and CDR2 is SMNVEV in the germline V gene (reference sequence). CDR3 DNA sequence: TGTGCCAGCAGTTTTGACAGCACCACCTACGAGCAGTACTTC. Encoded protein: CASSFDSTTYEQYF.

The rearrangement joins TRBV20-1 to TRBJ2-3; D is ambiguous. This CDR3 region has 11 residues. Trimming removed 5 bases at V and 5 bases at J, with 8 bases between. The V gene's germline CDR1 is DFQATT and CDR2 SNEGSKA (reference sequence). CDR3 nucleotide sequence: TGCAGTGCTGGAAAGGAAGATACGCAGTATTTT. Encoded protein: CSAGKEDTQYF.

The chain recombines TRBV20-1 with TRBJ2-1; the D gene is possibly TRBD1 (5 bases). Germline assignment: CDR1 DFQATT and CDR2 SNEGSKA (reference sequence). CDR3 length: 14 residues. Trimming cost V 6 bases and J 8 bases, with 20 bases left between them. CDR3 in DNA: TGCAGTGCCCCGAAGACAGCCCCGTGGGATGAGCAGTTCTTC. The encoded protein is CSAPKTAPWDEQFF.

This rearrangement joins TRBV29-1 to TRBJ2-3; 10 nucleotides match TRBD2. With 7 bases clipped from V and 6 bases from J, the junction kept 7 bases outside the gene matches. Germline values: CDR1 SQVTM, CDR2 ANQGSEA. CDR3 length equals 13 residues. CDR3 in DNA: TGCAGCGCCGACCTAGCGGGAGATGATACGCAGTATTTT. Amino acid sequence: CSADLAGDDTQYF.

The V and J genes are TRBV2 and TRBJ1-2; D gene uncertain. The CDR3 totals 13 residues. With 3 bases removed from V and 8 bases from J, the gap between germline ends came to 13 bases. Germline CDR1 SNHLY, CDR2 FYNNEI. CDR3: CASSDSGGWGYTF. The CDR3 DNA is TGTGCCAGCAGTGACAGTGGAGGATGGGGCTACACCTTC.

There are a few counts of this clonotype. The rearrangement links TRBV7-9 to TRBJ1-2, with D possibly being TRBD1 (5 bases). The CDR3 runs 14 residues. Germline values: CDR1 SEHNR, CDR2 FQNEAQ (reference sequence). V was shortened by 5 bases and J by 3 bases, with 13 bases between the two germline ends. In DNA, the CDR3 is TGTGCCAGCAGCCCAGGGAGAGGGGACTATGGCTACACCTTC. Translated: CASSPGRGDYGYTF.

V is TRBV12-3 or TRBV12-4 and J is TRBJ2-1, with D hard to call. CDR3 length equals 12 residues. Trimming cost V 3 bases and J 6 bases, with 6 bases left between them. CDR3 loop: CASSFIGNEQFF. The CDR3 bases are TGTGCCAGCAGTTTTATTGGCAATGAGCAGTTCTTC.